The clone carrying this T cell receptor beta chain has at least ten counts. Its specificity is not known. The data were obtained in a study of T-cell reconstitution after alpha-beta-depleted transplantation in children. Whole-study findings and limits: TCRbeta diversity was high at day 60 in some patients (a result of surviving recipient T cells and thymic progenitors). At around two months after transplant, the alpha-beta T cells were reportedly derived from several hundred expanded clones that came from non-depleted graft cells. Hyperexpanded clones declined; after one year, newly produced T cells mostly supplied diversity.

Unique molecular identifiers were incorporated into the prepared TCRbeta library. TCRdb itself ran the PCR reads through MiXCR, one entry per CDR3 protein. The sample includes around 52,000 distinct CDR3 sequences, 5.5% to 7.5% of them seen just once. V dropped 3 bases and J dropped 4; count of bases not matched to a gene: 3. The germline V gene has CDR1 SEHNR and CDR2 FQNEAQ (reference sequence). CDR3 size: 14 residues. The material was PBMCs, mostly from graft donor cells, obtained 60 days after TCRalphabeta/CD19-depleted stem cell transplant. The chain employs TRBV7-9 and TRBJ2-3, with TRBD1 identical over 8 bases. This TCR was sampled from a female patient aged 2-9 years who had a stem cell transplant for aplastic anemia, so the T cells may come from the graft donor. The chain's CDR3 is CASSLTGAADTQYF. The DNA for the CDR3 is TGTGCCAGCAGCTTGACAGGGGCGGCAGATACGCAGTATTTT.